Listed below are T cell receptor beta chains from one sample, sequenced in a study of blood T cell repertoires in COVID-19. Sequencing used immunoSEQ multiplex PCR; TCRdb keeps in-frame clones, though not all of them. The data show approximately 270,000 clones, approximately 83% seen once. Sample: PBMCs or T cells enriched from blood (not recorded which). The receptors stem from a woman aged 45-65 years who had recovered from COVID-19. The CDR3 runs from the conserved cysteine through the conserved F or W. Each record gives: V gene, J gene, clone size, CDR3 length, D gene, CDR3 protein, CDR3 DNA. The D gene is left open where the match is weak. Not all rows give a size; the values are once, few, many and, for expanded clones, a class.

V gene: TRBV28; J gene: TRBJ2-3; clone size: NA; CDR3 length: 17; D gene: TRBD1; CDR3 protein: CASSFPRDRGSTDTQYF; CDR3 DNA: TGTGCCAGCAGTTTTCCCCGGGACAGGGGTAGCACAGATACGCAGTATTTT
V gene: TRBV5-1; J gene: TRBJ2-5; clone size: NA; CDR3 length: 16; D gene: TRBD2; CDR3 protein: CASSLAGTSQGETQYF; CDR3 DNA: TGCGCCAGCAGCTTGGCCGGGACTAGCCAAGGGGAGACCCAGTACTTC
V gene: TRBV6-5; J gene: TRBJ2-1; clone size: NA; CDR3 length: 15; D gene: TRBD2; CDR3 protein: CASSHSAGAYNEQFF; CDR3 DNA: TGTGCCAGCAGTCATTCAGCGGGAGCCTACAATGAGCAGTTCTTC
V gene: TRBV18; J gene: TRBJ1-6; clone size: NA; CDR3 length: 13; D gene: NA; CDR3 protein: CASSPSDTRSLHF; CDR3 DNA: TGTGCCAGCTCACCCTCGGACACCCGTAGCCTCCACTTT
V gene: TRBV4-2; J gene: TRBJ2-2; clone size: NA; CDR3 length: 18; D gene: TRBD2; CDR3 protein: CASSQQGLAGGESGELFF; CDR3 DNA: TGTGCCAGCAGCCAACAGGGACTAGCGGGAGGAGAATCGGGGGAGCTGTTTTTT
V gene: TRBV27; J gene: TRBJ2-4; clone size: NA; CDR3 length: 19; D gene: TRBD1; CDR3 protein: CASSSSGTGRRGAKNIQYF; CDR3 DNA: TGTGCCAGCAGTTCGTCAGGGACAGGGAGGAGAGGAGCCAAAAACATTCAGTACTTC
V gene: TRBV5-4; J gene: TRBJ2-3; clone size: NA; CDR3 length: 15; D gene: NA; CDR3 protein: CASSLPGRGTDTQYF; CDR3 DNA: TGTGCCAGCAGCTTGCCCGGCAGGGGAACAGATACGCAGTATTTT
V gene: TRBV19; J gene: TRBJ2-5; clone size: NA; CDR3 length: 16; D gene: TRBD2; CDR3 protein: CASSTSGLAGRETQYF; CDR3 DNA: TGTGCCAGTAGTACCTCGGGGCTAGCGGGACGGGAGACCCAGTACTTC
V gene: TRBV19; J gene: TRBJ1-4; clone size: NA; CDR3 length: 17; D gene: TRBD1; CDR3 protein: CASSIPGQGVNNEKLFF; CDR3 DNA: TGTGCCAGTAGTATCCCGGGACAGGGGGTTAATAATGAAAAACTGTTTTTT
V gene: TRBV16; J gene: TRBJ2-7; clone size: NA; CDR3 length: 14; D gene: NA; CDR3 protein: CASTAGQHAYEQYF; CDR3 DNA: TGTGCCAGCACCGCGGGACAGCATGCCTACGAGCAGTACTTC
V gene: TRBV27; J gene: TRBJ2-4; clone size: NA; CDR3 length: 16; D gene: TRBD1; CDR3 protein: CASPPRQGAPKNIQYF; CDR3 DNA: TGTGCCAGCCCTCCTAGGCAGGGGGCCCCTAAAAACATTCAGTACTTC
V gene: TRBV4-2; J gene: TRBJ2-3; clone size: NA; CDR3 length: 15; D gene: NA; CDR3 protein: CASSQAAWGGTTQYF; CDR3 DNA: TGTGCCAGCAGCCAAGCGGCCTGGGGCGGGACCACGCAGTATTTT
V gene: TRBV10-1; J gene: TRBJ1-1; clone size: NA; CDR3 length: 14; D gene: NA; CDR3 protein: CASSETMLGTEAFF; CDR3 DNA: TGCGCCAGCAGTGAGACCATGCTCGGCACTGAAGCTTTCTTT
V gene: TRBV19; J gene: TRBJ2-3; clone size: NA; CDR3 length: 15; D gene: TRBD2; CDR3 protein: CASSITSASTDTQYF; CDR3 DNA: TGTGCCAGTAGTATCACTAGCGCTAGCACAGATACGCAGTATTTT
V gene: TRBV4-1; J gene: TRBJ2-7; clone size: NA; CDR3 length: 15; D gene: NA; CDR3 protein: CASSLGSGRTYEQYF; CDR3 DNA: TGCGCCAGCAGCCTTGGTTCAGGCCGAACCTACGAGCAGTACTTC
V gene: TRBV28; J gene: TRBJ1-1; clone size: few; CDR3 length: 14; D gene: NA; CDR3 protein: CASSRGGVNTEAFF; CDR3 DNA: TGTGCCAGCAGTCGGGGGGGTGTGAACACTGAAGCTTTCTTT
V gene: TRBV10-3; J gene: TRBJ1-2; clone size: NA; CDR3 length: 13; D gene: NA; CDR3 protein: CAISDTGHYGYTF; CDR3 DNA: TGTGCCATCAGTGATACAGGACACTATGGCTACACCTTC
V gene: TRBV7-9; J gene: TRBJ2-7; clone size: NA; CDR3 length: 15; D gene: NA; CDR3 protein: CASSLGSGSSHEQYF; CDR3 DNA: TGTGCCAGCAGCTTAGGGTCAGGATCCTCCCACGAGCAGTACTTC
V gene: TRBV6-5; J gene: TRBJ1-5; clone size: NA; CDR3 length: 16; D gene: NA; CDR3 protein: CASSYSRGRGDQPQHF; CDR3 DNA: TGTGCCAGCAGTTACTCGAGGGGCAGGGGAGATCAGCCCCAGCATTTT
V gene: TRBV7-2; J gene: TRBJ1-5; clone size: few; CDR3 length: 16; D gene: TRBD1; CDR3 protein: CASSTTGQGGNQPQHF; CDR3 DNA: TGTGCCAGCAGCACGACCGGACAGGGGGGCAATCAGCCCCAGCATTTT
V gene: TRBV24-1; J gene: TRBJ2-1; clone size: NA; CDR3 length: 17; D gene: TRBD1; CDR3 protein: CATSDPGTGGVYNEQFF; CDR3 DNA: TGTGCCACCAGTGATCCCGGGACAGGGGGCGTCTACAATGAGCAGTTCTTC
V gene: TRBV28; J gene: TRBJ2-1; clone size: NA; CDR3 length: 15; D gene: TRBD2; CDR3 protein: CASNQAGSSYNEQFF; CDR3 DNA: TGTGCCAGCAACCAAGCGGGGAGCTCCTACAATGAGCAGTTCTTC
V gene: TRBV4-2; J gene: TRBJ2-1; clone size: NA; CDR3 length: 17; D gene: TRBD2; CDR3 protein: CASSLGLAGGYPHSRVF; CDR3 DNA: TGTGCCAGCAGCCTGGGACTAGCGGGAGGCTACCCCCACTCTCGGGTCTTC
V gene: TRBV5-1; J gene: TRBJ2-4; clone size: NA; CDR3 length: 15; D gene: NA; CDR3 protein: CASSLGSGRSYIQYF; CDR3 DNA: TGCGCCAGCAGCTTGGGATCGGGGAGGTCTTACATTCAGTACTTC
V gene: TRBV6-2/TRBV6-3; J gene: TRBJ1-1; clone size: NA; CDR3 length: 16; D gene: NA; CDR3 protein: CASSRARGVMNTEAFF; CDR3 DNA: TGTGCCAGCAGTCGCGCCAGGGGAGTCATGAACACTGAAGCTTTCTTT
V gene: TRBV7-8; J gene: TRBJ2-2; clone size: NA; CDR3 length: 17; D gene: TRBD2; CDR3 protein: CAILWADREGGTGELFF; CDR3 DNA: TGTGCCATCCTATGGGCGGACCGGGAGGGCGGCACCGGGGAGCTGTTTTTT
V gene: TRBV19; J gene: TRBJ2-7; clone size: NA; CDR3 length: 15; D gene: TRBD1; CDR3 protein: CASSITSGQGYEQYF; CDR3 DNA: TGTGCCAGTAGTATAACGTCTGGACAGGGTTACGAGCAGTACTTC
V gene: TRBV9; J gene: TRBJ1-1; clone size: NA; CDR3 length: 14; D gene: NA; CDR3 protein: CASSVGVGASEAFF; CDR3 DNA: TGTGCCAGCAGCGTAGGTGTGGGGGCCTCTGAAGCTTTCTTT
V gene: TRBV18; J gene: TRBJ1-1; clone size: NA; CDR3 length: 16; D gene: NA; CDR3 protein: CASSPVRRGPNTEAFF; CDR3 DNA: TGTGCCAGCTCACCAGTCCGCAGGGGTCCGAACACTGAAGCTTTCTTT
V gene: TRBV9; J gene: TRBJ2-7; clone size: once; CDR3 length: 16; D gene: TRBD2; CDR3 protein: CASSGSLAGDRYEQYF; CDR3 DNA: TGTGCCAGCAGCGGAAGTCTAGCGGGAGATCGTTACGAGCAGTACTTC
V gene: TRBV5-3; J gene: TRBJ2-5; clone size: NA; CDR3 length: 14; D gene: NA; CDR3 protein: CARSSATGQETQYF; CDR3 DNA: TGTGCCAGAAGTTCGGCCACAGGCCAAGAGACCCAGTACTTC
V gene: TRBV25-1; J gene: TRBJ2-2; clone size: NA; CDR3 length: 14; D gene: NA; CDR3 protein: CASSEGQITGELFF; CDR3 DNA: TGTGCCAGCAGTGAAGGACAGATCACCGGGGAGCTGTTTTTT
V gene: TRBV23-1; J gene: TRBJ1-3; clone size: NA; CDR3 length: 17; D gene: NA; CDR3 protein: CASSQGPGMISGNTIYF; CDR3 DNA: TGCGCCAGCAGTCAGGGGCCAGGGATGATTTCTGGAAACACCATATATTTT
V gene: TRBV7-9; J gene: TRBJ2-2; clone size: few; CDR3 length: 14; D gene: TRBD1; CDR3 protein: CASSPQGAPGELFF; CDR3 DNA: TGTGCCAGCAGCCCACAGGGGGCTCCCGGGGAGCTGTTTTTT
V gene: TRBV7-7; J gene: TRBJ2-5; clone size: NA; CDR3 length: 15; D gene: TRBD1; CDR3 protein: CASSPAQGKGETQYF; CDR3 DNA: TGTGCTAGCAGCCCCGCACAGGGGAAGGGAGAGACCCAGTACTTC
V gene: TRBV18; J gene: TRBJ2-3; clone size: once; CDR3 length: 12; D gene: NA; CDR3 protein: CASSPGPDTQYF; CDR3 DNA: TGTGCCAGCTCACCAGGGCCAGATACGCAGTATTTT
V gene: TRBV7-2; J gene: TRBJ1-6; clone size: NA; CDR3 length: 16; D gene: NA; CDR3 protein: CASSSTGGSYNSPLHF; CDR3 DNA: TGTGCCAGCAGCTCCACTGGGGGCAGTTATAATTCACCCCTCCACTTT
V gene: TRBV2; J gene: TRBJ2-3; clone size: few; CDR3 length: 15; D gene: NA; CDR3 protein: CASSGAWDTTDTQYF; CDR3 DNA: TGTGCCAGCAGTGGGGCATGGGACACCACAGATACGCAGTATTTT
V gene: TRBV5-1; J gene: TRBJ1-4; clone size: NA; CDR3 length: 15; D gene: TRBD1; CDR3 protein: CASSPHRTGNEKLFF; CDR3 DNA: TGCGCCAGCAGCCCTCACCGGACAGGGAATGAAAAACTGTTTTTT
V gene: TRBV10-2; J gene: TRBJ2-1; clone size: NA; CDR3 length: 24; D gene: TRBD2; CDR3 protein: CASLRDDLTPKELAGGALYNEQFF; CDR3 DNA: TGCGCCAGCCTCCGGGATGACCTAACCCCCAAAGAACTAGCGGGAGGGGCTCTGTACAATGAGCAGTTCTTC
V gene: TRBV19; J gene: TRBJ2-1; clone size: NA; CDR3 length: 15; D gene: NA; CDR3 protein: CASSSRGTLRGEQFF; CDR3 DNA: TGTGCCAGTAGTTCCCGAGGGACTTTGAGGGGTGAGCAGTTCTTC
V gene: TRBV5-4; J gene: TRBJ2-3; clone size: NA; CDR3 length: 16; D gene: TRBD1; CDR3 protein: CASRDSRTYGTDTQYF; CDR3 DNA: TGTGCCAGCCGGGACAGTAGGACGTACGGCACAGATACGCAGTATTTT
V gene: TRBV3-1/TRBV3-2; J gene: TRBJ1-3; clone size: NA; CDR3 length: 14; D gene: TRBD1; CDR3 protein: CASSQDSQGRRIYF; CDR3 DNA: TGTGCCAGCAGCCAAGATTCACAGGGGCGGAGGATATATTTT
V gene: TRBV7-9; J gene: TRBJ2-7; clone size: NA; CDR3 length: 16; D gene: NA; CDR3 protein: CASSLGYRGTNYEQYF; CDR3 DNA: TGTGCCAGCAGCTTAGGCTACAGGGGGACTAACTACGAGCAGTACTTC
V gene: TRBV7-8; J gene: TRBJ1-1; clone size: NA; CDR3 length: 13; D gene: NA; CDR3 protein: CASSFAYEGEAFF; CDR3 DNA: TGTGCCAGCAGCTTTGCTTACGAGGGTGAAGCTTTCTTT